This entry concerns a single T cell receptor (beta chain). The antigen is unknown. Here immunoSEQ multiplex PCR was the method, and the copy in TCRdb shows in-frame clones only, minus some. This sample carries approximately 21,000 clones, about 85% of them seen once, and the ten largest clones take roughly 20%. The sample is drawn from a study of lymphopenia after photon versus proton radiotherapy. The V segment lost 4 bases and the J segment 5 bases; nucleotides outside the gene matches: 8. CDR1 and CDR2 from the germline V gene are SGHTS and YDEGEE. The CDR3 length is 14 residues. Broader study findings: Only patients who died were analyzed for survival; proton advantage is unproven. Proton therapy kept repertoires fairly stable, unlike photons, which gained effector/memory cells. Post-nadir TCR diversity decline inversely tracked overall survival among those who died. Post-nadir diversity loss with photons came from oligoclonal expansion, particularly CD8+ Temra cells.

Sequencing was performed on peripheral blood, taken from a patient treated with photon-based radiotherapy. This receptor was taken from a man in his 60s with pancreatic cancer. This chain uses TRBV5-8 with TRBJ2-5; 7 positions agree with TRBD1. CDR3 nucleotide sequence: TGTGCCAGCAGCGGTATGACAGGGTCGGAGACCCAGTACTTC. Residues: CASSGMTGSETQYF. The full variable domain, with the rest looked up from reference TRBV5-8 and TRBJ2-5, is EAGVTQSPTHLIKTRGQQATLRCSPISGHTSVYWYQQALGLGLQFLLWYDEGEERNRGNFPPRFSGRQFPNYSSELNVNALELEDSALYLCASSGMTGSETQYFGPGTRLLVL.